Detailed here is one TCR beta chain. Its antigen is as yet unknown. V lost 6 bases, J lost 5 bases, and 7 bases stayed unmatched. This CDR3 is 15 amino acids long. The data were taken from a study of CD8 T cells in ankylosing spondylitis. Findings of the study overall: Seemingly characteristic of ankylosing spondylitis blood was a TCR beta motif consisting of under 10 highly homologous variants.

TCRdb reprocessed the 5' RACE reads via MiXCR and lists one record per CDR3 protein. The table has approximately 540,000 distinct CDR3 sequences, over 9.5% seen once; the top ten hold around 6.8%. The material sequenced was blood, either unsorted or a sorted T cell fraction (not recorded which). The chain uses TRBV12-3 or TRBV12-4 and TRBJ1-6; 7 bases match TRBD1. This TCR was recovered from a male donor with ankylosing spondylitis. CDR3 sequence (DNA): TGTGCCAGCAGCCCGGGACAGAGAAATAATTCACCCCTCCACTTT. It translates to CASSPGQRNNSPLHF.